This TCR beta chain emerged from a study of cytomegalovirus exposure and HLA in healthy donors (dated by TCRdb to the late 2010s). Study-level background: In an earlier analysis of fewer than 750 of the donors, about 260 Gb of sequence data and about 110 million unique TCR beta sequences from about 179 million T cells were reported. An early release covering more than 500 HLA-typed donors comprised 250 to 350 gigabases of sequencing data and approximately 85 million unique TCR sequences. The genetic ancestry cluster associated with self-reported Caucasian donors included 81% of the roughly 380 genotyped donors. The study aimed to test whether signatures of past pathogen exposure could be identified by cataloging public T cell receptors. Using immunosequencing, the study profiled T cell repertoires from around 670 subjects and related those repertoires to cytomegalovirus serostatus. Along with the roughly 700-subject first cohort, a separate validation cohort of over a hundred different subjects was used. High-throughput TCR immunosequencing, statistical association of individual TCRs with disease status, and machine learning were combined to predict cytomegalovirus infection status. In a later analysis, previously published TCR beta repertoires from several hundred donors were re-analyzed and high-resolution HLA genotyping was added so that TCR occurrence patterns could be studied. Rather than drawing on any new phenotypic data, the later analysis identified candidate immune exposures from TCR beta sequences and the way those sequences occurred across donors. To decide whether each TCR beta V gene segment behaved as functional or pseudogenic, an earlier analysis of some 580 of the donors relied on high-throughput TCR beta sequencing. Donor age, sex, ethnicity and CMV serostatus were compiled together with the repertoire data. A later genetic analysis used genome-wide SNP genotypes for about three fifths of the 666 donors, treating that subset as a discovery cohort. Every repertoire in the discovery cohort had been generated on one and the same sequencing platform. HLA typing covered class I and class II loci at four-digit resolution. The number of donors typed differed by locus, with roughly 629-640 for A, B, C, DRB1 and DQB1, roughly 550 for DQA1, about 610 for DPA1, and approximately 470 for DPB1. Four to six DR-DQ haplotypes were handled as single units for association and clustering, since linkage in the cohort was strong. Across under 500 genotyped donors of the cohort, an average of about 240,000 unique TCR beta nucleotide sequences per donor were sequenced, and 15% to 20% of those sequences were non-productive.

Worth noting for this clone: Its binding antigen is unknown. No base quality values were provided; no much bigger clone lies one nucleotide off.

CDR1 and CDR2, looked up from the germline V gene, are SGHAT and FQNNGV. Germline trimming: 5 bases from V, 0 bases from J; junction bases outside gene matches: 7. From its cysteine to its phenylalanine, the CDR3 spans 16 amino acids. Just CDR3 DNA is preserved here, 48 bases in frame from base 1. The paper's findings and limits, for the study overall: While some public TCRs were present in many individuals, most TCR sequences turned up only very rarely across donors. Presence/absence analyses assumed roughly uniform sequencing depth across donors, an assumption that may not hold. Because the 87-base-pair reads could not distinguish some IMGT-functional V segments, including TRBV6-2 and TRBV6-3, those segments were excluded. Correlated functional status among segregating V segments might reflect linkage disequilibrium, but an unknown experimental factor could not be ruled out. Immune exposure information for the cohort was limited to CMV serostatus. The earlier analysis of almost 600 of the donors excluded seventeen rarely observed V segments, including chromosome 9 orphons, because counts were too low. A further reported finding was that TCR beta sequences accurately predicted the HLA-A and HLA-B alleles for most subjects in the first cohort. A later analysis associated about 17,000 TCR beta sequences with specific HLA alleles at a false discovery rate of 0.05. A later analysis found that most CMV-associated TCR beta chains appeared HLA-restricted, with HLA associations seemingly driven largely by CMV exposure. A total of 150 or so TCR beta chains were listed by the study as associated with cytomegalovirus. When HLA alleles, especially DR and DQ, strongly co-occurred, attributing TCR associations to individual alleles was difficult. According to a later genetic analysis, donors in an Asian-associated ancestry cluster had fewer N-insertions in productive TCRs than the approximately 670-donor mean. According to a later analysis, TCR association rates differed among HLA loci, with DRB1 alleles showing the most associated TCRs and HLA-C alleles showing the fewest. The classifier was reported to diagnose cytomegalovirus status with high specificity and sensitivity in both the original cohort and the validation cohort. An association between a missense DCLRE1C variant and V-gene and J-gene trimming of TCR beta chains was found in a later genetic analysis and replicated in an independent cohort. In an earlier analysis of 450 to 750 of the donors, most TCR beta V segments appeared in productive rearrangements about 90% or about 30% of the time, broadly matching IMGT annotations. A later analysis found that HLA-associated TCR beta chains were more clonally expanded and had lower generation probabilities than equally common non-associated chains. The sequencing pipeline was judged likely to have produced a cluster of highly shared sequence variants as a technical artifact. HLA typing was unavailable for some donors at each locus, so association tests used only the typed subset. In vitro tests confirmed that a few of the cytomegalovirus-associated TCR beta chains recognize cytomegalovirus antigens. The authors suggested that the approach could potentially be extended to other disease states and immunological phenotypes. In a later analysis, several top co-occurrence clusters were reported to appear linked to parvovirus B19, influenza, CMV and Epstein-Barr virus. This cohort had only TCR beta chains sequenced, and the lack of alpha or paired-chain data limited which features could be detected.

The cohort comprised around 690 healthy bone marrow donors. At the time of sampling, every cohort member was nominally healthy, though immune exposures that went unrecorded were likely present. The donor tested CMV seronegative and was one of the 352 seronegative cohort members. Each donor provided a peripheral blood sample, and peripheral blood mononuclear cells were used for TCR beta sequencing. The Qiagen DNeasy Blood Extraction Kit was used to extract genomic DNA from the blood cell samples. Library preparation was by the immunoSEQ multiplex PCR assay. For the multiplex PCR, a mixture combining 60 forward primers for TCR Vbeta segments and 13 reverse primers for TCR Jbeta segments was used. A multiplex PCR assay on genomic DNA amplified the CDR3 region of rearranged TCR beta genes. The amplified TCR beta libraries were sequenced on the Illumina HiSeq System as 87-base-pair reads. As for how the authors treated the data: Across the roughly 670 repertoires, a later analysis counted 80 million or so unique TCR beta chains, approximately 12 million of which were shared by at least two donors. Raw reads were error-corrected and collapsed into unique sequences by a nearest-neighbor algorithm in which closely related sequences were merged to remove PCR and sequencing errors. To assign V, D and J gene segments, CDR3 sequences were aligned to IMGT reference sequences. For a sequence to be retained, at least a six-nucleotide match to both a V gene segment and a J gene segment was required. Rearrangements were classified as productive when the CDR3 lacked stop codons and remained in frame with V and J, and all other rearrangements were classified as non-productive. CDR3 was defined by IMGT convention, running from the second conserved V-encoded cysteine to the conserved J-encoded phenylalanine. Sequences without an unambiguous match to a single V gene segment were excluded from the earlier analysis of 500 to 700 of the donors. In an earlier analysis of a few hundred of the donors, a V segment was called functional when productive rearrangements were above 56.7%, and segregating when the standard deviation between donors exceeded 5%. A statistical classification framework was developed to diagnose cytomegalovirus status using the catalog of TCR beta chain sequences. V and J gene assignment, in a later analysis, came from comparing TCR nucleotide sequences with IMGT/GENE-DB human TR gene sequences. The TCRdist pipeline was used in a later analysis to assign CDR3 sequences and most-parsimonious VDJ recombination scenarios. A later analysis defined each TCR beta chain by its CDR3 amino acid sequence plus V-gene family, and excluded reads lacking a unique V-gene family. A later analysis removed 592 highly shared, low-generation-probability nucleotide sequences to deal with suspected cross-contamination and a sequencing artifact. In a later analysis, a clonal expansion index was calculated for each public chain from normalized within-repertoire ranks of inferred template counts. Generation probabilities in a later analysis came from a VDJ recombination model fitted to out-of-frame rearrangements, and those results were checked against IGoR. In a later analysis, hypergeometric tests were used to score TCR-TCR, TCR-HLA and TCR-CMV co-occurrence, with a repertoire-size bias correction applied to TCR pairs. In a later analysis, false discovery rates were estimated by permuting HLA or CMV assignments 20 times. In a later analysis, co-occurring TCRs were grouped using DBSCAN, with TCRdist sequence similarity added in when clustering inside HLA-allele-positive subsets. Repertoires with fewer than 30,000 or more than 120,000 public chains were left out of co-occurrence clustering, as were four to six repertoires with anomalous nucleotide sharing. TCRdb provides this immuneACCESS table in a form limited to in-frame rearrangements. Some clones are lacking; in checked studies, under half of them reflect an unresolved V gene, and why the rest are absent is not known. From that table come the V and J calls and clone size; the DNA was used to work out D and trimming. The sample table holds 150,000 to 200,000 clones, of which 70% to 80% were seen once. The ten largest clones take up about 1% of the sample.

The chain couples TRBV11-2 to TRBJ2-5; TRBD2 matches 9 bases in the middle. Sample: PBMCs. The receptor was isolated from a woman in her thirties or forties in good health and CMV-seronegative. In nucleotide form, the sequence is TGTGCCAGCAGCCCCCGGGTAGCGGGGGACCAAGAGACCCAGTACTTC. It translates to CASSPRVAGDQETQYF. Reference TRBV11-2 and TRBJ2-5 proteins supply the regions before and after the CDR3; the full variable domain is: EAGVAQSPRYKIIEKRQSVAFWCNPISGHATLYWYQQILGQGPKLLIQFQNNGVVDDSQLPKDRFSAERLKGVDSTLKIQPAKLEDSAVYLCASSPRVAGDQETQYFGPGTRLLVL.